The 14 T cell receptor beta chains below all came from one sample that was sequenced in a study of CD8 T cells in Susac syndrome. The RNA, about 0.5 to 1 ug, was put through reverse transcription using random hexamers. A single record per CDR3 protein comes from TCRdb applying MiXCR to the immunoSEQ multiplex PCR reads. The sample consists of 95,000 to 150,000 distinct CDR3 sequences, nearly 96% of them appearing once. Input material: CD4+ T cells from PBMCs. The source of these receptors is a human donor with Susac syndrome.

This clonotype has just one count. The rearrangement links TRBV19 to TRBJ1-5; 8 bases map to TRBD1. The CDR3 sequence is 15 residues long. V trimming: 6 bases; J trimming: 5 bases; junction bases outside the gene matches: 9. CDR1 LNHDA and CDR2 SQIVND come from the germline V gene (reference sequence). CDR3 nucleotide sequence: TGTGCCAGTAGCCCAGACAGGGGATTCGATCAGCCCCAGCATTTT. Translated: CASSPDRGFDQPQHF.

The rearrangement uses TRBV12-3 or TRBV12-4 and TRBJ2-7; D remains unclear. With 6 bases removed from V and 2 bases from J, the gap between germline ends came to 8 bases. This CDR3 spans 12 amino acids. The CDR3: CASRGLAYEQYF. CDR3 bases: TGTGCCAGCAGAGGCCTAGCCTACGAGCAGTACTTC.

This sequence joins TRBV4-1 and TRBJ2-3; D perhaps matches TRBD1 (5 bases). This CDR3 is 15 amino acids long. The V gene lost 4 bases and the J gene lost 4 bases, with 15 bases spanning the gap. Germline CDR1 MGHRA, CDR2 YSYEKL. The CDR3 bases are TGCGCCAGCAGCCCCGACGGACATGCCGCAGATACGCAGTATTTT. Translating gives CASSPDGHAADTQYF.

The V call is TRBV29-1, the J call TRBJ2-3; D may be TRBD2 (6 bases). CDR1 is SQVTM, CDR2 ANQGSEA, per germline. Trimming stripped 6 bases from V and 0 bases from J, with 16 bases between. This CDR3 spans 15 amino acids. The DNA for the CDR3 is TGCAGCGTCGGCGGGACCCCGACTAGCACAGATACGCAGTATTTT. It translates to CSVGGTPTSTDTQYF.

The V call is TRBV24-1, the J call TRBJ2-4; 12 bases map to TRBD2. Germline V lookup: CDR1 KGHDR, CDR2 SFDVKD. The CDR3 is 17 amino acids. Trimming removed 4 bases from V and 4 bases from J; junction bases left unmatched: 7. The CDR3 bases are TGTGCCACCAGTGAACCGACTAGCGGGAGTGGTAAAAACATTCAGTACTTC. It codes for CATSEPTSGSGKNIQYF.

The CDR3 region is CASSQVLESSYEQYF. DNA for the CDR3: TGTGCCAGCAGCCAAGTCTTGGAGAGCTCCTACGAGCAGTACTTC. The rearrangement joins TRBV4-2 to TRBJ2-7, with D hard to call. CDR1 LGHNA and CDR2 YNFKEQ come from the germline V gene. V lost 1 base and J lost 0, with 10 bases in between. The CDR3 has 15 amino acids.

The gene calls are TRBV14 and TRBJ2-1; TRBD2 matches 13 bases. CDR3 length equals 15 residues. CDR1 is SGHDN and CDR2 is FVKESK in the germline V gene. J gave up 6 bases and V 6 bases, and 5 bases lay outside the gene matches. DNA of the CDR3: TGTGCCAGCAGAGGACTAGCGGGAGCGGTCAATGAGCAGTTCTTC. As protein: CASRGLAGAVNEQFF.

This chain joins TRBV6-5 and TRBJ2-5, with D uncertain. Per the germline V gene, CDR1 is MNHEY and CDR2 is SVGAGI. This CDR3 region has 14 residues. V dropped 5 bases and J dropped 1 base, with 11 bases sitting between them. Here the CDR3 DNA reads TGTGCCAGCAGTGCTACAGTGACCCAAGAGACCCAGTACTTC. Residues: CASSATVTQETQYF.

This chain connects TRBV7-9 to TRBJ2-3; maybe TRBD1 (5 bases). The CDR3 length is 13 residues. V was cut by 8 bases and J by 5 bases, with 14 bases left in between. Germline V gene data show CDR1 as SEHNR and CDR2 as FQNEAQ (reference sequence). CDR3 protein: CASLPPREDTQYF. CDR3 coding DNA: TGTGCCAGCCTCCCTCCCAGGGAAGATACGCAGTATTTT.

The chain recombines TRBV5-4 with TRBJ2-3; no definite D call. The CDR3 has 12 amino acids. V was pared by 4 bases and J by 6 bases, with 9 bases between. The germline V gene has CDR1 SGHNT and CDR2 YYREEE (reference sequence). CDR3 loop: CASSVLGDTQYF. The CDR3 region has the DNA TGTGCCAGCAGCGTTCTCGGGGATACGCAGTATTTT.

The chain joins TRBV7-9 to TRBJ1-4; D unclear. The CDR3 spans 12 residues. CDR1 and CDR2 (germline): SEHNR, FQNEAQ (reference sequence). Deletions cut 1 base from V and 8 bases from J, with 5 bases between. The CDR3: CASSLEVEKLFF. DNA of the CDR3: TGTGCCAGCAGCTTAGAGGTCGAAAAACTGTTTTTT. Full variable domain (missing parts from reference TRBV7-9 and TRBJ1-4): DTGVSQNPRHKITKRGQNVTFRCDPISEHNRLYWYRQTLGQGPEFLTYFQNEAQLEKSRLLSDRFSAERPKGSFSTLEIQRTEQGDSAMYLCASSLEVEKLFFGSGTQLSVL.

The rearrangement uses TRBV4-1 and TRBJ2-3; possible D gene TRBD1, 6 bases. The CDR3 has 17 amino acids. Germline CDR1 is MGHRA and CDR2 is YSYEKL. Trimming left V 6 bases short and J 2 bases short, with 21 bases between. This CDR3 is CASRQGLQTYPTDTQYF. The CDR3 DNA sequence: TGCGCCAGCAGGCAGGGGCTTCAAACCTACCCCACAGATACGCAGTATTTT.

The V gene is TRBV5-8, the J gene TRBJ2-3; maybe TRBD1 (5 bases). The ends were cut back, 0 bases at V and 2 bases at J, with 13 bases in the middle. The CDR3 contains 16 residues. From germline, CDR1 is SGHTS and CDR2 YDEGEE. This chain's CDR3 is CASSLASGHLTDTQYF. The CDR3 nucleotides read TGTGCCAGCAGCTTGGCCTCAGGACACCTCACAGATACGCAGTATTTT.

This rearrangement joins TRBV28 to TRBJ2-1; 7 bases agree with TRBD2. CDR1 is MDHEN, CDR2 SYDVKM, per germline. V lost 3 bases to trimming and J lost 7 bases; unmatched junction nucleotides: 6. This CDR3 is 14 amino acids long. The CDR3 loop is CASSFSPAGNEQFF. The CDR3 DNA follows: TGTGCCAGCAGTTTTTCCCCAGCGGGAAATGAGCAGTTCTTC.